The rows below give T cell receptor beta chains drawn from one sample of a study of T-cell reconstitution after alpha-beta-depleted transplantation in children. TCRdb re-derived calls from the PCR reads in MiXCR, one entry per CDR3 protein. This sample has about 370,000 distinct CDR3 sequences; approximately 20% occur once, and the top ten carry around 3.9%. The material sequenced was PBMCs from the stem cell graft donor, taken from the stem cell graft. The receptor source for this set is a human donor who donated a stem cell graft to a child with acute myeloid leukemia. The CDR3 runs from the conserved cysteine through the conserved F or W. Each record gives: J gene, D gene, V gene, clone size, CDR3 DNA, CDR3 protein. The D gene is left open where the match is weak. Some rows have no size entry. The others give once, few or many, or a class for an expanded clone.

TRBJ2-1 | - | TRBV5-6 | few | TGTGCCAGCAGAAAGCAGGTGGGTGAGCAGTTCTTC | CASRKQVGEQFF
TRBJ1-2 | TRBD1 | TRBV9 | many | TGTGCCAGCAGCCGAGGGACAGACTATGGCTACACCTTC | CASSRGTDYGYTF
TRBJ2-1 | TRBD2 | TRBV27 | many | TGTGCCAGCAGTCCTAGTAGCGGGAGGATCCACAACAATGAGCAGTTCTTC | CASSPSSGRIHNNEQFF
TRBJ2-1 | TRBD1 | TRBV6-5 | - | TGTGCCAGCAGCCGACAGGGGGCAGGTCGTGATGAGCAGTTCTTC | CASSRQGAGRDEQFF
TRBJ2-6 | - | TRBV20-1 | many | TGCAGTGCCCTCTCTCCCTCTGGGGCCAACGTCCTGACTTTC | CSALSPSGANVLTF
TRBJ2-7 | - | TRBV20-1 | - | TGCAGTGCTAGAGTTCAGGGTGTTTTATACGAGCAGTACTTC | CSARVQGVLYEQYF
TRBJ2-7 | - | TRBV14 | few | TGTGCCAGCAGCCAAGATCTGGTGTTCGAGCAGTACTTC | CASSQDLVFEQYF
TRBJ2-3 | - | TRBV15 | - | TGTGCCACCAGCAGAGACAGGATTAGCACAGATACGCAGTATTTT | CATSRDRISTDTQYF
TRBJ2-1 | TRBD2 | TRBV7-2 | - | TGTGCCAGCACCGTGAGCGGGGAAAACTACAATGAGCAGTTCTTC | CASTVSGENYNEQFF
TRBJ2-2 | TRBD2 | TRBV7-6 | few | TGTGCCAGCAGCTTAGATCCGGGAGGGCAGACCGGGGAGCTGTTTTTT | CASSLDPGGQTGELFF
TRBJ2-2 | TRBD1 | TRBV28 | - | TGTGCCAGCAGTTCCCGGACAGGTTTGAACACCGGGGAGCTGTTTTTT | CASSSRTGLNTGELFF
TRBJ2-1 | - | TRBV2 | once | TGTGCCAGCAGGGAGGGCAGTTACAATGAGCAGTTCTTC | CASREGSYNEQFF
TRBJ2-6 | TRBD1 | TRBV7-9 | - | TGTGCCAGCAGCAAAGAGACAGGGGCAAGTGGGGCCAACGTCCTGACTTTC | CASSKETGASGANVLTF
TRBJ1-1 | TRBD1 | TRBV29-1 | - | TGCAGCGTGAGACGGGACAGGAACACTGAAGCTTTCTTT | CSVRRDRNTEAFF
TRBJ2-5 | - | TRBV29-1 | many | TGCAGCGACCTCATCCGGGACACCAGCTTTTGGGAGACCCAGTACTTC | CSDLIRDTSFWETQYF
TRBJ1-2 | - | TRBV28 | few | TGTGCCAGCAGTTTGATAATCGGCCGTGGCTACACCTTC | CASSLIIGRGYTF
TRBJ1-4 | - | TRBV7-2 | - | TGTGCCAGCAGCTTAGGATGGCAGGCCATTAATGAAAAACTGTTTTTT | CASSLGWQAINEKLFF
TRBJ2-1 | TRBD2 | TRBV10-2 | many | TGCGCCAGCAACCTAGCGGGCAAATACAATGAGCAGTTCTTC | CASNLAGKYNEQFF
TRBJ2-1 | TRBD2 | TRBV28 | - | TGTGCCAGCAGGGCGTGGGCGGGAGAGCACAATGAGCAGTTCTTC | CASRAWAGEHNEQFF
TRBJ2-7 | TRBD2 | TRBV20-1 | few | TGCAGTGCCGCGGGGGACGGGCGGCAACCCTACGAGCAGTACTTC | CSAAGDGRQPYEQYF
TRBJ2-1 | - | TRBV2 | - | TGTGCCAGCACGGGAATCAACAATGAGCAGTTCTTC | CASTGINNEQFF
TRBJ2-7 | TRBD1 | TRBV28 | - | TGTGCCAGCAGTGTAAAAGGACAGGGTCTGTACGAGCAGTACTTC | CASSVKGQGLYEQYF
TRBJ2-7 | - | TRBV25-1 | - | TGTGCCAGCAGTGATCAGGGAACCTACGAGCAGTACTTC | CASSDQGTYEQYF
TRBJ1-3 | - | TRBV27 | - | TGTGCCAGCAGTTTCGGGGCTCCCAGGGCTGGAAACACCATATATTTT | CASSFGAPRAGNTIYF
TRBJ2-5 | - | TRBV15 | many | TGTGCCACCAGCAGTCTAGAGCAGCAAGAGACCCAGTACTTC | CATSSLEQQETQYF
TRBJ1-4 | - | TRBV20-1 | once | TGCAGTGCTAGCTTGGGACGGCCGGGGGAAAAACTGTTTTTT | CSASLGRPGEKLFF
TRBJ1-4 | TRBD1 | TRBV18 | - | TGTGCCAGCTCACCGACAGGGTCGGGTACTAATGAAAAACTGTTTTTT | CASSPTGSGTNEKLFF
TRBJ2-5 | - | TRBV10-3 | many | TGTGCCATCAGTGGGGGAGGTGAAGAGACCCAGTACTTC | CAISGGGEETQYF
TRBJ1-1 | - | TRBV29-1 | few | TGCAACCGGGGGAACACTGAAGCTTTCTTT | CNRGNTEAFF
TRBJ2-7 | - | TRBV7-2 | many | TGTGCCAGCAGGGTCCGACAGGAGAACTACGAGCAGTACTTC | CASRVRQENYEQYF
TRBJ2-5 | TRBD2 | TRBV5-5 | once | TGTGCCAGCAGCTTCCAAGCGGGAGTGGGCGAGACCCAGTACTTC | CASSFQAGVGETQYF
TRBJ1-1 | - | TRBV25-1 | - | TGTGCCAGCTCTACTTTGAACACTGAAGCTTTCTTT | CASSTLNTEAFF
TRBJ2-1 | - | TRBV5-1 | few | TGCGCCAGAAGCTTGGAGGACTACCCCTACAATGAGCAGTTCTTC | CARSLEDYPYNEQFF
TRBJ2-5 | TRBD2 | TRBV6-1 | - | TGTGCCAGCAGTAGACTAGCGGGAGGGCCCGAGACCCAGTACTTC | CASSRLAGGPETQYF
TRBJ2-7 | - | TRBV28 | many | TGTGCCAGCAGTTTGAGCTCCTACGAGCAGTACTTC | CASSLSSYEQYF
TRBJ2-7 | - | TRBV27 | - | TGTGCCAGCCGGGACAATGACCGCTACGAGCAGTACTTC | CASRDNDRYEQYF
TRBJ2-1 | TRBD2 | TRBV11-2 | few | TGTGCCAGCAGCCTTAGAGGGCTAGCGGGAGGGCCATTGATCAATGAGCAGTTCTTC | CASSLRGLAGGPLINEQFF
TRBJ2-7 | - | TRBV12-3/TRBV12-4 | - | TGTGCCAGCAGCCTACGGGACCCTACCTACGAGCAGTACTTC | CASSLRDPTYEQYF
TRBJ2-2 | - | TRBV21-1 | few | TGTGCCAGCAGTTCCGGGACTAGCGGGAGAAGTGGCGGGGAGCTGTTTTTT | CASSSGTSGRSGGELFF
TRBJ1-1 | - | TRBV3-1 | - | TGTGCCAGCAGCCAAGATCTCCAGGGATCTGAAGCTTTCTTT | CASSQDLQGSEAFF
TRBJ2-5 | TRBD2 | TRBV6-5 | few | TGTGCCAGCAGGGGGACTAGCGGGAGTCTTAAGGAGACCCAGTACTTC | CASRGTSGSLKETQYF
TRBJ1-2 | - | TRBV29-1 | - | TGCAGCGCCCCGCTGGGGGGCTATGGCTACACCTTC | CSAPLGGYGYTF
TRBJ2-1 | - | TRBV5-1 | few | TGCGCCAGCAGCTTGCAGCGTTCCTACAATGAGCAGTTCTTC | CASSLQRSYNEQFF
TRBJ1-2 | TRBD1 | TRBV14 | few | TGTGCCAGCAGCCAAGATAACAGGGGTGGCTACACCTTC | CASSQDNRGGYTF
TRBJ2-7 | - | TRBV12-3/TRBV12-4 | - | TGTGCCAGCAGTTTAGAAGGGGATAAGCAGTACTTC | CASSLEGDKQYF
TRBJ2-3 | TRBD2 | TRBV20-1 | many | TGCAGTGCCTCTGAGCGGGAGGGCCCCCCAGATACGCAGTATTTT | CSASEREGPPDTQYF
TRBJ2-6 | - | TRBV12-3/TRBV12-4 | many | TGTGCCAGCAGCTTAGGGGGGTCTGGGGCCAACGTCCTGACTTTC | CASSLGGSGANVLTF
TRBJ2-7 | - | TRBV5-1 | - | TGCGCCAGCAGCTACTCTAGTGGGACAACCTACGAGCAGTACTTC | CASSYSSGTTYEQYF
TRBJ1-1 | - | TRBV4-3 | - | TGCGCCAGCAGCCAGGCACAGGGTGGGCGAACTGAAGCTTTCTTT | CASSQAQGGRTEAFF
TRBJ2-7 | TRBD2 | TRBV12-3/TRBV12-4 | - | TGTGCCAGCAGTCCCGGACTAGCGATCTCCTACGAGCAGTACTTC | CASSPGLAISYEQYF
TRBJ1-5 | - | TRBV29-1 | - | TGCAGCGTGGGGGGGGGAGAGAATCAGCCCCAGCATTTT | CSVGGGENQPQHF
TRBJ2-2 | TRBD1 | TRBV20-1 | few | TGCAGTGCTAGAGTCAGGGGGCCCACCGGGGAGCTGTTTTTT | CSARVRGPTGELFF
TRBJ2-1 | - | TRBV29-1 | few | TGCAGCGTAGGAAAGGGCAATGAGCAGTTCTTC | CSVGKGNEQFF
TRBJ2-1 | - | TRBV20-1 | few | TGCAGCAGTAGGGAGTGGGCTGAGCAGTTCTTC | CSSREWAEQFF
TRBJ1-1 | - | TRBV7-9 | few | TGTGCCAGCAGCATACCCAGGGGTATGAACACTGAAGCTTTCTTT | CASSIPRGMNTEAFF